Following are 25 T cell receptor beta chains from one sample sequenced in a study of blood T cell repertoires in COVID-19. Here immunoSEQ multiplex PCR was the method, and the copy in TCRdb shows in-frame clones only, minus some. This sample has about 160,000 clones; approximately 80% occur once, and the top ten carry 3% to 3.5%. Sequenced input: PBMCs or T cells enriched from blood (not recorded which). Receptor source: a woman in her fifties or sixties who had recovered from COVID-19.

The chain is built from TRBV10-3 and TRBJ2-2; tentatively, D is TRBD2 (7 bases). Germline loops: CDR1 ENHRY, CDR2 SYGVKD. V shed 3 bases and J shed 4 bases, with 9 bases lying between them. The CDR3 is 14 residues long. CDR3 region: CAISEGGGTGELFF. CDR3 DNA: TGTGCCATCAGTGAAGGGGGGGGCACCGGGGAGCTGTTTTTT.

This CDR3 is CATSERGTGFTDTQYF. The CDR3 DNA is TGTGCCACCAGTGAACGAGGGACAGGGTTCACAGATACGCAGTATTTT. The genes are TRBV24-1 and TRBJ2-3, with TRBD1 matching 9 bases. The CDR3 has 16 residues. V dropped 4 bases and J dropped 2; count of bases not matched to a gene: 6. Germline V CDR1 and CDR2: KGHDR, SFDVKD.

This clone has a handful of counts. V and J are TRBV6-6 and TRBJ1-1, with TRBD1 identical over 8 bases. From germline, CDR1 is MNHNY and CDR2 SVGAGI (reference sequence). This CDR3 contains 15 residues. Losses at the gene ends were 6 bases for V and 1 base for J; bases not matched to a gene: 7. The CDR3 loop is CASRLSDRANTEAFF. The DNA for the CDR3 is TGTGCCAGCAGGCTATCGGACAGGGCGAACACTGAAGCTTTCTTT.

This clone was seen a single time. The gene calls are TRBV4-2 and TRBJ1-4; TRBD1 is a possible D gene (5 bases). The CDR3 is made up of 15 amino acids. CDR1 and CDR2 from the germline V gene are LGHNA and YNFKEQ. V lost 2 bases to trimming and J lost 4 bases, with 11 bases between them. The CDR3 region is CASSQSGRGNEKLFF. The CDR3, as DNA: TGTGCCAGCAGCCAATCAGGGCGAGGTAATGAAAAACTGTTTTTT.

J is TRBJ2-3 and V is TRBV15, with TRBD1 as a possible D gene (6 bases). CDR3 size: 13 residues. Germline V gene lookup returns CDR1 LNHNV and CDR2 YYDKDF (reference sequence). V was cut by 2 bases and J by 4 bases, with 7 bases left in between. The CDR3 loop is CATSRQGPDTQYF. CDR3 nucleotide sequence: TGTGCCACCAGCAGACAGGGGCCAGATACGCAGTATTTT.

The V call is TRBV14, the J call TRBJ2-3; D may be TRBD2 (7 bases). Trimming pared 4 bases from V and 1 base from J, leaving 18 bases between. The germline gives CDR1 SGHDN, CDR2 FVKESK. The CDR3 length is 17 residues. DNA of the CDR3: TGTGCCAGCAGCCTCCGGGTAGGGGGGGGCGGCACAGATACGCAGTATTTT. Translation gives CASSLRVGGGGTDTQYF. Full variable domain (missing parts from reference TRBV14 and TRBJ2-3): EAGVTQFPSHSVIEKGQTVTLRCDPISGHDNLYWYRRVMGKEIKFLLHFVKESKQDESGMPNNRFLAERTGGTYSTLKVQPAELEDSGVYFCASSLRVGGGGTDTQYFGPGTRLTVL.

V and J are TRBV29-1 and TRBJ2-7; 7 nucleotides match TRBD1. This CDR3 region has 15 residues. Germline CDR1 reads SQVTM; CDR2 reads ANQGSEA. Trimming took 5 bases from V and 0 from J; bases not matched to a gene: 10. The CDR3 spells CSVLWGQRSSYEQYF. In nucleotides, the CDR3 is TGCAGCGTTTTATGGGGACAGAGGAGCTCCTACGAGCAGTACTTC.

The J gene is TRBJ2-7, the V gene TRBV6-5, with a weak D call TRBD1 (6 bases). Trimming stripped 5 bases from V and 7 bases from J, with 21 bases between. Germline V gene sequence: CDR1 MNHEY, CDR2 SVGAGI. The CDR3 covers 15 residues. CDR3 region: CASSPTGTPLEEQYF. The CDR3 DNA sequence: TGTGCCAGCAGTCCAACCGGGACACCGCTGGAGGAGCAGTACTTC.

This chain links TRBV5-8 with TRBJ2-7; TRBD1 aligns across 8 bases. The CDR3 has 14 residues. In germline, CDR1 is SGHTS, CDR2 YDEGEE. The trim removed 4 bases at V and 7 bases at J, leaving 10 bases unmatched. CDR3 protein: CASSPRTGRQEQYF. In nucleotides, the CDR3 is TGTGCCAGCAGCCCTCGGACAGGGAGGCAGGAGCAGTACTTC.

This sequence joins TRBV3-1 (or the pseudogene TRBV3-2) and TRBJ2-6, with D perhaps matching TRBD1 (5 bases). V was shortened by 1 base and J by 4 bases, with 20 bases between the two germline ends. The CDR3 length is 19 residues. Germline V gene sequence: CDR1 LGHDT, CDR2 YNNKEL (reference sequence). In DNA, the CDR3 is TGTGCCAGCAGCCAAGGAGTAGGACAAGGGCAGTCCGGGGCCAACGTCCTGACTTTC. This gives the protein CASSQGVGQGQSGANVLTF.

This clone was recorded once. A read error may be the cause here, since a much bigger clone is one base away. The chain recombines TRBV19 with TRBJ2-5; 10 bases agree with TRBD2. The V gene's germline CDR1 is LNHDA and CDR2 SQIVND (reference sequence). Unmatched junction bases numbered 0, after V lost 6 bases and J lost 2 bases. This CDR3 is built from 13 residues. The CDR3 is CASRLAGQETQYF. The CDR3 DNA reads as TGTGCCAGTAGACTAGCGGGGCAAGAGACCCAGTACTTC.

The CDR3 DNA is TGCGCCAGCAGCCCTAAAACGGTGAACACTGAAGCTTTCTTT. Amino acid sequence: CASSPKTVNTEAFF. The gene calls are TRBV4-1 and TRBJ1-1; no reliable D call. From germline, CDR1 is MGHRA and CDR2 YSYEKL. Trimming stripped 4 bases from V and 0 bases from J, with 9 bases between. The CDR3 has 14 amino acids.

This chain uses TRBV24-1 with TRBJ2-5; D not resolved. Germline CDR1 reads KGHDR; CDR2 reads SFDVKD. There are 15 residues in the CDR3. Trimming took 2 bases from V and 7 from J, leaving 16 bases between them. This chain's CDR3 is CATSDSSEPQWTQYF. CDR3 sequence (DNA): TGTGCCACCAGTGATTCCTCGGAGCCTCAGTGGACCCAGTACTTC.

The chain carries TRBV5-1 and TRBJ1-6; maybe TRBD1 (5 bases). The germline CDR1 and CDR2 sequences are SGHRS and YFSETQ. The V and J ends lost 6 bases and 10 bases respectively, with 20 bases between them. The CDR3 totals 15 residues. The CDR3 DNA is TGCGCCAGCACCTCCCAGCACGGGGGTGAATCACCCCTCCACTTT. It yields the protein CASTSQHGGESPLHF. Combining the CDR3 with reference TRBV5-1 and TRBJ1-6 gives the whole variable domain KAGVTQTPRYLIKTRGQQVTLSCSPISGHRSVSWYQQTPGQGLQFLFEYFSETQRNKGNFPGRFSGRQFSNSRSEMNVSTLELGDSALYLCASTSQHGGESPLHFGNGTRLTVT.

The CDR3: CASSRPLSAGGIYNEQFF. For the CDR3, the DNA is TGTGCCAGTAGTAGGCCCCTGAGCGCGGGGGGTATTTACAATGAGCAGTTCTTC. The chain employs TRBV19 and TRBJ2-1, with TRBD2 matching over 8 bases. V was clipped by 4 bases and J by 4 bases; unmatched bases: 15. Germline CDR1 is LNHDA and CDR2 is SQIVND (reference sequence). The CDR3 has 18 residues.

The chain recombines TRBV5-4 with TRBJ2-5, with D unclear. The CDR3 has 14 amino acids. CDR1 and CDR2 from the germline V gene are SGHNT and YYREEE (reference sequence). Trimming took 0 bases from V and 5 from J, leaving 11 bases between them. CDR3 protein: CASSLGHVQETQYF. The CDR3 nucleotides read TGTGCCAGCAGCTTGGGGCACGTGCAGGAGACCCAGTACTTC.

The chain joins TRBV2 to TRBJ2-6; D remains unclear. CDR1 and CDR2 from the germline V gene are SNHLY and FYNNEI. V dropped 6 bases and J dropped 0 bases, with 9 bases sitting between them. The CDR3 sequence is 15 residues long. CDR3 sequence (DNA): TGTGCCAGCAGCGTGCAGCGCTCTGGGGCCAACGTCCTGACTTTC. Amino acid sequence: CASSVQRSGANVLTF. Full variable domain (rest looked up from reference TRBV2 and TRBJ2-6): EPEVTQTPSHQVTQMGQEVILRCVPISNHLYFYWYRQILGQKVEFLVSFYNNEISEKSEIFDDQFSVERPDGSNFTLKIRSTKLEDSAMYFCASSVQRSGANVLTFGAGSRLTVL.

This clone was observed once. In DNA, the CDR3 is TGCGCCAGCAGCCCCGGGACAGGGGGCGCCGGCACCGGGGAGCTGTTTTTT. This gives the protein CASSPGTGGAGTGELFF. The V call is TRBV5-1, the J call TRBJ2-2; 12 bases line up with TRBD1. V lost 4 bases and J lost 4; bases outside the gene matches: 8. This CDR3 contains 17 residues. Germline-derived CDR1 and CDR2 are SGHRS and YFSETQ.

The chain has TRBV6-5 and TRBJ1-1, with D tentatively TRBD1 (5 bases). The CDR3 covers 14 residues. Per germline, CDR1 MNHEY and CDR2 SVGAGI. Trimming stripped 6 bases from V and 4 bases from J, with 15 bases between. The CDR3 reads CASRQQVSGTEAFF. The DNA for the CDR3 is TGTGCCAGCAGACAACAGGTTTCGGGCACTGAAGCTTTCTTT.

The chain combines TRBV9 with TRBJ1-2; the D is unclear. V lost 0 bases and J lost 2, with 11 bases in between. CDR1 SGDLS and CDR2 YYNGEE come from the germline V gene. The CDR3 covers 15 residues. The CDR3 nucleotides read TGTGCCAGCAGCGTAGACGCGGGGTCCAACTATGGCTACACCTTC. Translated, it gives CASSVDAGSNYGYTF.

The J gene is TRBJ2-7, the V gene TRBV4-1, with 13 bases identical to TRBD2. The V gene's germline CDR1 is MGHRA and CDR2 YSYEKL. After removal of 1 base from V and 0 bases from J, the junction contained 6 bases not matched to a gene. The CDR3 sequence is 18 residues long. The CDR3 sequence: CASSQATSGGPSSYEQYF. The CDR3 nucleotides read TGCGCCAGCAGCCAAGCGACTAGCGGGGGGCCGAGCTCCTACGAGCAGTACTTC.

The genes are TRBV20-1 and TRBJ1-6, with D hard to call. CDR3 length: 11 residues. Trimming removed 3 bases at V and 15 bases at J, with 12 bases between. Per germline, CDR1 DFQATT and CDR2 SNEGSKA (reference sequence). CDR3 nucleotide sequence: TGCAGTGCTAGGTGGCAGTCTGTCCTCCACTTT. It encodes CSARWQSVLHF.

This sequence joins TRBV20-1 and TRBJ1-3, with D uncertain. The V and J ends lost 3 bases and 0 bases respectively, with 6 bases between them. Germline V gene lookup returns CDR1 DFQATT and CDR2 SNEGSKA (reference sequence). The CDR3 totals 13 residues. The DNA for the CDR3 is TGCAGTGCTAGTGGCGGCTCTGGAAACACCATATATTTT. The encoded protein is CSASGGSGNTIYF.

The chain combines TRBV5-1 with TRBJ1-1, with D possibly matching TRBD1 (6 bases). Germline CDR1 is SGHRS and CDR2 is YFSETQ. The V end lost 7 bases, the J end lost 5 bases, and 9 bases lay between the germline ends. This CDR3 is 11 amino acids long. CDR3 in amino acids: CASGTGTEAFF. As DNA, the CDR3 is TGCGCCAGCGGCACAGGGACTGAAGCTTTCTTT. Full variable domain (outside the CDR3, taken from reference TRBV5-1 and TRBJ1-1): KAGVTQTPRYLIKTRGQQVTLSCSPISGHRSVSWYQQTPGQGLQFLFEYFSETQRNKGNFPGRFSGRQFSNSRSEMNVSTLELGDSALYLCASGTGTEAFFGQGTRLTVV.

The CDR3 loop is CASSLRGPANEKLFF. CDR3 nucleotides: TGTGCCAGCAGCCTTAGGGGGCCGGCTAATGAAAAACTGTTTTTT. The rearrangement uses TRBV3-1 (or the pseudogene TRBV3-2) and TRBJ1-4, with TRBD1 matching 7 bases. The germline V gene has CDR1 LGHDT and CDR2 YNNKEL (reference sequence). J lost 3 bases, V lost 4 bases, and 5 bases had no gene match. The CDR3 extends over 15 amino acids.